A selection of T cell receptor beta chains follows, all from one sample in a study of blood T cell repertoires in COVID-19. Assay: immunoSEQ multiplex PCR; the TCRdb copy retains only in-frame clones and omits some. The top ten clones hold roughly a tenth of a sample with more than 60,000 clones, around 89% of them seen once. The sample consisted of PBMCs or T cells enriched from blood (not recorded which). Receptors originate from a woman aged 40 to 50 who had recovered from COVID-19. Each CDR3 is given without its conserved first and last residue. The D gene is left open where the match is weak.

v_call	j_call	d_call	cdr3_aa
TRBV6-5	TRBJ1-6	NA	ASSAPGAYSPLH
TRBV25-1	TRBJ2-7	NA	ASSDWTRAMDEQY
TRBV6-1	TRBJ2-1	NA	ASSEAVGFLGAGEQF
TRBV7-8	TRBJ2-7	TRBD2	ASSLVALAGGPFPDEQY
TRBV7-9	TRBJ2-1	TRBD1	ASRKTGFSYNEQF
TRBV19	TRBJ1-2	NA	ASRQEFYGYT
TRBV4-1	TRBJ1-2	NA	ASSQEEGGKSYGYT
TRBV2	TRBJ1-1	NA	ASITGSVGAF
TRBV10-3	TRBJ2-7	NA	AISEVQDEQY
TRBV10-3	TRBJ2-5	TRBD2	AISDVSGGGETQY
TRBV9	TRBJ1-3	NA	ASSHSSGNTIY
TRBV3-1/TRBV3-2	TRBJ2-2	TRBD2	ASSQGLAGASNTGELF
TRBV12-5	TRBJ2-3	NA	ASGRGTNGDTQY
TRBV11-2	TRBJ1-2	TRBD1	ASSLDVGAGGYTYGYT
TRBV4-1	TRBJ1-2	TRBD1	ASSYSGTGSYGYT
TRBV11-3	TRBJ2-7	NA	ASSLTSYEQY
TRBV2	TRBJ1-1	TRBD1	ASSERVAGGTEAF
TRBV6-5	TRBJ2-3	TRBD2	ASSYGSTSKGDTQY
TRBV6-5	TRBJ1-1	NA	ASSYAGWDTEAF
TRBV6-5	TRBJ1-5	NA	ASSYTAGDSNQPQH
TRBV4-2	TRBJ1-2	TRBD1	ASSQSATGFQGYT
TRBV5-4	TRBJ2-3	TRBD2	ASSRPLAGSTDTQY
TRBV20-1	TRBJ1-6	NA	SASRSTGYGGSPLH
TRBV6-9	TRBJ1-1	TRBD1	ASSYYWDRNTEAF
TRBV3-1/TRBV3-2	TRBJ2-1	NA	ASSNRGGLNGNEQF
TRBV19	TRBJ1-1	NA	ASRPSRTGGFEAF
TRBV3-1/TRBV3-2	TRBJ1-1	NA	ASSQATPGANTEAF
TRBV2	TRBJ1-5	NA	ASSLFLRPQH
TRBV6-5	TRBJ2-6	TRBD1	ASSRQGRGANVLT
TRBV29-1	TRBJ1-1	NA	SVENPGGEAF
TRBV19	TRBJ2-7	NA	ASSIEYRANEQY